These T cell receptor beta chains were read from a single sample in a study of cytomegalovirus exposure and HLA in healthy donors. TCRdb's table, derived via immunoSEQ multiplex PCR, lists solely in-frame clones and lacks some. The sample lists about 180,000 clones; approximately 87% were seen once. The sequenced sample was PBMCs. Source of these receptors: a woman aged 25 to 39 in good health and CMV-seronegative. Both conserved end residues are part of each CDR3. A D gene is named only where the DNA matches it firmly. A row's size may be missing; if present it is once, few, many or a size class.

J gene,clone size,D gene,V gene,CDR3 DNA,CDR3 protein
TRBJ1-1,NA,NA,TRBV6-1,TGTGCCAGCAGTGGGCAGGGGCCTCAACCCCACACTGAAGCTTTCTTT,CASSGQGPQPHTEAFF
TRBJ2-7,few,NA,TRBV11-2,TGTGCCAGCAGCCCTGACAGCCCCTACGAGCAGTACTTC,CASSPDSPYEQYF
TRBJ2-7,NA,TRBD2,TRBV9,TGTGCCAGCAGCGAAGGGACTAGTAAAAATTACGAGCAGTACTTC,CASSEGTSKNYEQYF
TRBJ1-3,NA,TRBD1,TRBV9,TGTGCCAGCAGCGTGGGACAGGGGCCAGGAAACACCATATATTTT,CASSVGQGPGNTIYF
TRBJ2-6,NA,TRBD1,TRBV5-1,TGCGCCAGCAGCCTCGGACAGGGGGCAGGGGCCAACGTCCTGACTTTC,CASSLGQGAGANVLTF
TRBJ2-2,NA,NA,TRBV27,TGTGCCAGCAGTTGGGCCAGTGGGACCGGGGAGCTGTTTTTT,CASSWASGTGELFF
TRBJ1-5,once,NA,TRBV2,TGTGCCAGCACCTTGGAAAGGGGTCAGCCCCAGCATTTT,CASTLERGQPQHF
TRBJ2-7,NA,TRBD1,TRBV11-2,TGTGCCAGCAGCTCCCCCGGGACAGGGTCCTACGAGCAGTACTTC,CASSSPGTGSYEQYF
TRBJ2-5,NA,TRBD2,TRBV19,TGTGCCAGTAAAAGTCGCGGCGGGGGGGCCCGCGAGACCCAGTACTTC,CASKSRGGGARETQYF
TRBJ2-1,NA,TRBD1,TRBV25-1,TGTGCCAGCATAGGACAGGGCTACAATGAGCAGTTCTTC,CASIGQGYNEQFF
TRBJ2-5,NA,NA,TRBV5-1,TGCGCCAGCAGCTTGGCTACGGTTAAAGAGACCCAGTACTTC,CASSLATVKETQYF
TRBJ2-1,NA,NA,TRBV5-6,TGTGCCAGCAGCTTGATTAACAGGGTCTACAATGAGCAGTTCTTC,CASSLINRVYNEQFF
TRBJ2-3,NA,TRBD1,TRBV19,TGTGCCAGTAGCATGACAGGGGACACCACAGATACGCAGTATTTT,CASSMTGDTTDTQYF
TRBJ2-5,NA,TRBD2,TRBV5-6,TGTGCCAGCAGTCCTAGCGGGGGGGCCATGTACTTC,CASSPSGGAMYF
TRBJ1-2,once,TRBD1,TRBV19,TGTGCCAGTAGTATAGGAGACAGGGAGACCTATGGCTACACCTTC,CASSIGDRETYGYTF
TRBJ1-2,NA,NA,TRBV6-1,TGTGCCAGCAGCGAACCGTCTGCTAACTATGGCTACACCTTC,CASSEPSANYGYTF
TRBJ2-1,once,NA,TRBV29-1,TGCAGCGTTGAACGGTCAGGGCTCTCCTACAATGAGCAGTTCTTC,CSVERSGLSYNEQFF
TRBJ1-1,few,TRBD1,TRBV6-1,TGTGCCAGCAGTGGCCCGACAGGGATCACTGAAGCTTTCTTT,CASSGPTGITEAFF
TRBJ2-5,NA,NA,TRBV27,TGTGCCAGCCGTTCAAGGGGCGGCGAGACCCAGTACTTC,CASRSRGGETQYF
TRBJ2-5,NA,NA,TRBV6-5,TGTGCCAGCACGCGGGGAAGCGTTGAGACCCAGTACTTC,CASTRGSVETQYF
TRBJ1-4,NA,TRBD1,TRBV18,TGTGCCAGCTCGCAGGGGGCAACTAATGAAAAACTGTTTTTT,CASSQGATNEKLFF
TRBJ2-7,NA,TRBD2,TRBV9,TGTGCCAGCAGCGTCGGACTAGCGGGGGCCGGCCACGAGCAGTACTTC,CASSVGLAGAGHEQYF
TRBJ2-1,once,NA,TRBV19,TGTGCCAGTAGTACAGGGATCTTGGTAAATGAGCAGTTCTTC,CASSTGILVNEQFF
TRBJ2-1,NA,NA,TRBV27,TGTGCCAGCAGTCTCCGGGGGTACAATGAGCAGTTCTTC,CASSLRGYNEQFF
TRBJ1-2,NA,TRBD1,TRBV29-1,TGCAGCGTTGCACAACTCAGGGGGGTTGGTGGCTACACCTTC,CSVAQLRGVGGYTF
TRBJ1-1,NA,NA,TRBV27,TGTGCCAGCAGTTTAAAAGGTGGGAGCACTGAAGCTTTCTTT,CASSLKGGSTEAFF
TRBJ2-2,NA,NA,TRBV2,TGTGCCAGCAGTGAGCAGCGGGTTCCCGGGGAGCTGTTTTTT,CASSEQRVPGELFF
TRBJ2-3,NA,TRBD2,TRBV4-1,TGCGCCAGCAGCCATCTGAGGACTAGTGCAGATACGCAGTATTTT,CASSHLRTSADTQYF
TRBJ1-1,NA,TRBD1,TRBV10-1,TGCGCCAGCAGTGAATACAGGGGGAGCACTGAAGCTTTCTTT,CASSEYRGSTEAFF
TRBJ1-2,NA,TRBD1,TRBV5-1,TGCGCCAGCAGCACGGGACAGACCTATGGCTACACCTTC,CASSTGQTYGYTF
TRBJ2-2,NA,NA,TRBV9,TGTGCCAGCAGCGTAGAGCTAGCGACAGGGGAGCTGTTTTTT,CASSVELATGELFF
TRBJ1-1,NA,TRBD1,TRBV5-8,TGTGCCAGCAGCGCGTTCCAGGGGGCGGACACTGAAGCTTTCTTT,CASSAFQGADTEAFF
TRBJ1-2,once,NA,TRBV19,TGTGCCAGCGGGAAGCCGCTGGGCTACACCTTC,CASGKPLGYTF